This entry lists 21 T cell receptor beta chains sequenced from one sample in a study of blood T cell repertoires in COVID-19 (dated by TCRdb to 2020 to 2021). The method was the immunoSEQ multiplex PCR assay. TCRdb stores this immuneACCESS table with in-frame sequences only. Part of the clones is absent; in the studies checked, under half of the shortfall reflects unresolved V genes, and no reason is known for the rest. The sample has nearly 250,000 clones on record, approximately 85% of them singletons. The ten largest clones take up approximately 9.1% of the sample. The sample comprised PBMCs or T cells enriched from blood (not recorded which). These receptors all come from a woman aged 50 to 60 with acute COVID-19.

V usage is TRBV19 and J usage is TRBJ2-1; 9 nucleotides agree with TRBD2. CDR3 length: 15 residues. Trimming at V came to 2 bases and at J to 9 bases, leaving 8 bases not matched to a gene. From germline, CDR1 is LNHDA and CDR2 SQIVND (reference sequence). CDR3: CASSIRGLAGGEQFF. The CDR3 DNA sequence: TGTGCCAGTAGTATAAGGGGACTAGCTGGAGGTGAGCAGTTCTTC.

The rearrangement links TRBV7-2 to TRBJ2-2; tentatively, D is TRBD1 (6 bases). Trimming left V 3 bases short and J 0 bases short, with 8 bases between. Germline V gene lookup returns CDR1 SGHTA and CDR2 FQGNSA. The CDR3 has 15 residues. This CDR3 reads CASSLDSSNTGELFF. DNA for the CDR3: TGTGCCAGCAGCTTGGACAGTTCGAACACCGGGGAGCTGTTTTTT.

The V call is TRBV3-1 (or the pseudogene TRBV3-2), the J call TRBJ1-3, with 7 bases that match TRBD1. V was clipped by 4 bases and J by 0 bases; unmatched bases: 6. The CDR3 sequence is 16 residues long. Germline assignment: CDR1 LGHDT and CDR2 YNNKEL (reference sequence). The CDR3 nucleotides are TGTGCCAGCAGCCTGAGGGCAGGGGGCTCTGGAAACACCATATATTTT. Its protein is CASSLRAGGSGNTIYF.

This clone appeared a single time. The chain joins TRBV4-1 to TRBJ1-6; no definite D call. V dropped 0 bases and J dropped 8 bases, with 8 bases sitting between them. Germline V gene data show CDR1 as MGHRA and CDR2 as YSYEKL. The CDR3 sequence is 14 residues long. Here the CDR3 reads CASSQDPRDSPLHF. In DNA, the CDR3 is TGCGCCAGCAGCCAAGATCCCCGGGATTCACCCCTCCACTTT.

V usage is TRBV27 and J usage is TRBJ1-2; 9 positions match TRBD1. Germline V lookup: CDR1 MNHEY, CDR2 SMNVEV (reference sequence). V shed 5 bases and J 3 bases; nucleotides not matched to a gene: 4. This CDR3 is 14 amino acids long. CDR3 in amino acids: CASSPDRGYYGYTF. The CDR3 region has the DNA TGTGCCAGCAGTCCGGACAGGGGCTACTATGGCTACACCTTC.

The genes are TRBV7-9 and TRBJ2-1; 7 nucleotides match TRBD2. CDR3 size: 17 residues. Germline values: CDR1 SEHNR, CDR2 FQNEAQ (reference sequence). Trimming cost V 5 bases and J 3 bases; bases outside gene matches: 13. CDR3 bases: TGTGCCAGCAGCCCGAAAGCCAAGCGGGGATACTACAATGAGCAGTTCTTC. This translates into CASSPKAKRGYYNEQFF.

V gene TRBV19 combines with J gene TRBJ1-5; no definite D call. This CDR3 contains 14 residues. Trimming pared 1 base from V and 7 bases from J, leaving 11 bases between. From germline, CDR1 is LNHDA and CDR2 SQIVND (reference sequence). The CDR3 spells CASSIVRVGQPQHF. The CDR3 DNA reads TGTGCCAGTAGTATAGTACGGGTTGGCCAGCCCCAGCATTTT.

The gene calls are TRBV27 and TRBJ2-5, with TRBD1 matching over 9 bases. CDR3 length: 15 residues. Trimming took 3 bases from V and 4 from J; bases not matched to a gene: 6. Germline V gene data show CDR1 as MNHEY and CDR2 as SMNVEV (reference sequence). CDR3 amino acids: CASSFHRGLPETQYF. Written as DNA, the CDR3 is TGTGCCAGCAGTTTCCACAGGGGGCTCCCAGAGACCCAGTACTTC.

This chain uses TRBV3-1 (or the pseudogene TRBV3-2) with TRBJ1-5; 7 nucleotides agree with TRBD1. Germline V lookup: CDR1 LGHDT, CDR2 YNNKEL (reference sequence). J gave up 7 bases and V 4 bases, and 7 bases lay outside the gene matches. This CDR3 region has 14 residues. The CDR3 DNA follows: TGTGCCAGCAGCCCATTACAGGGGACCCAGCCCCAGCATTTT. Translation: CASSPLQGTQPQHF.

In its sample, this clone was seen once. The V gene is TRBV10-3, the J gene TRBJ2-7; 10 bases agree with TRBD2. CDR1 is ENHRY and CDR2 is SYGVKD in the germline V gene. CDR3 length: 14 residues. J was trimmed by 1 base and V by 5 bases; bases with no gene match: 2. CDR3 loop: CAISPSGGSYEQYF. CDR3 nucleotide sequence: TGTGCCATCAGTCCTAGCGGGGGATCCTACGAGCAGTACTTC.

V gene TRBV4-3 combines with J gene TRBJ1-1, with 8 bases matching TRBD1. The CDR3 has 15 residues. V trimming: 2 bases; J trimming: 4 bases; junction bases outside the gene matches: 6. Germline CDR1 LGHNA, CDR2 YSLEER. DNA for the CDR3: TGCGCCAGCAGCCAAAATGACAGGGGAGCCACTGAAGCTTTCTTT. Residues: CASSQNDRGATEAFF.

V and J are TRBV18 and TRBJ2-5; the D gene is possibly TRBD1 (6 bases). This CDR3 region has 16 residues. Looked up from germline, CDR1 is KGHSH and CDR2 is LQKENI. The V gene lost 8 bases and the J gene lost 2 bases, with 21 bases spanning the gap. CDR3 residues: CASTFNSRQAQETQYF. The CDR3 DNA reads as TGTGCCAGCACCTTCAACAGCCGACAGGCTCAAGAGACCCAGTACTTC.

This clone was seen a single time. CDR3 bases: TGTGCCTGGAACCGGGACAGGTTTTACGAGCAGTACTTC. It encodes CAWNRDRFYEQYF. This sequence joins TRBV30 and TRBJ2-7, with 8 nucleotides matching TRBD1. V trimming: 4 bases; J trimming: 4 bases; junction bases outside the gene matches: 6. Germline assignment: CDR1 GTSNPN and CDR2 SVGIG (reference sequence). This CDR3 spans 13 amino acids. Full variable domain (outside the CDR3, taken from reference TRBV30 and TRBJ2-7): SQTIHQWPATLVQPVGSPLSLECTVEGTSNPNLYWYRQAAGRGLQLLFYSVGIGQISSEVPQNLSASRPQDRQFILSSKKLLLSDSGFYLCAWNRDRFYEQYFGPGTRLTVT.

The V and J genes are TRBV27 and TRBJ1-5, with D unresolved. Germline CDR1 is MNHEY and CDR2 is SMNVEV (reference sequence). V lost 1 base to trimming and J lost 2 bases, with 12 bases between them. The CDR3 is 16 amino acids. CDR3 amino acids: CASSLWSGDGNQPQHF. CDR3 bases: TGTGCCAGCAGTTTATGGTCCGGGGATGGCAATCAGCCCCAGCATTTT.

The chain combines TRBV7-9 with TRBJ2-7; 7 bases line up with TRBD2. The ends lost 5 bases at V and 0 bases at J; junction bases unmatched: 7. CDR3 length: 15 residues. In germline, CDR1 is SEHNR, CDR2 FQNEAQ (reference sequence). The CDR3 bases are TGTGCCAGCAGCCCATCAGCGGGGACCTCCTACGAGCAGTACTTC. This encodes CASSPSAGTSYEQYF.

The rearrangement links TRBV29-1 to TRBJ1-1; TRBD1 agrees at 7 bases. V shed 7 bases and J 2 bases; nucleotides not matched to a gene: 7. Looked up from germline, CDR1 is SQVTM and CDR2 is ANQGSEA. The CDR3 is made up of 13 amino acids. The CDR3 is CSASRGINTEAFF. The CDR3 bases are TGCAGCGCCTCCAGGGGGATAAACACTGAAGCTTTCTTT.

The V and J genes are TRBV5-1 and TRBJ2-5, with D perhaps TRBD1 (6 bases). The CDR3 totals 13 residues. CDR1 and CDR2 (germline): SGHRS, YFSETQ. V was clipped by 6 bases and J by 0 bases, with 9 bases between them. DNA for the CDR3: TGCGCCAGCAAAGAGGGGGACCAAGAGACCCAGTACTTC. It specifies CASKEGDQETQYF.

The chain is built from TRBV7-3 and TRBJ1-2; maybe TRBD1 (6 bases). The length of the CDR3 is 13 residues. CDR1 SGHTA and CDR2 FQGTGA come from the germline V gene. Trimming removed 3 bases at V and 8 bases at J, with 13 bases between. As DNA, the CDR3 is TGTGCCAGCAGCTTTTCTCCAGGGGAAGGCTACACCTTC. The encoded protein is CASSFSPGEGYTF.

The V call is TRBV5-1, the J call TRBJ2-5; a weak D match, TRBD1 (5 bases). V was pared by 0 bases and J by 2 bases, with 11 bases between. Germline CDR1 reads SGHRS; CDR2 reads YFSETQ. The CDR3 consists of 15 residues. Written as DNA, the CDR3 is TGCGCCAGCAGCTTGGTAGGACAACCACAAGAGACCCAGTACTTC. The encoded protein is CASSLVGQPQETQYF.

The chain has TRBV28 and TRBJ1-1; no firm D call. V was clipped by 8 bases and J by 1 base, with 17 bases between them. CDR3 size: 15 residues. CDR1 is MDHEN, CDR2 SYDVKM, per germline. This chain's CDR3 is CASWGGWQTNTEAFF. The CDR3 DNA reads TGTGCCAGCTGGGGAGGATGGCAGACGAACACTGAAGCTTTCTTT.

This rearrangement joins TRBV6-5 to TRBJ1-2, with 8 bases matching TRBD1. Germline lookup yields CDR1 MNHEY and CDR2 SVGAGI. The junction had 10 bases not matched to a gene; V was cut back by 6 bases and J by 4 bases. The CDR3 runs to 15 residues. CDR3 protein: CASRATRGRSYGYTF. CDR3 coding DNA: TGTGCCAGCAGAGCCACCAGGGGGCGCAGCTATGGCTACACCTTC.